This TCR beta chain was profiled in a study of blood T cell repertoires in COVID-19. Study in general: Researchers got acute and convalescent COVID-19 samples from the United States, Italy and Spain. In each case, the material was cDNA or gDNA derived from T cells, B-cell-depleted T cells, or PBMCs.

CDR1 and CDR2 (germline): SGHKS, YYEKEE (reference sequence). With V trimmed by 2 bases and J by 10 bases, 4 bases remained unmatched. This CDR3 is built from 14 residues. In the authors' methods: Counts of nucleated cells, estimated from reference gene primer amplification, were obtained. The protocol was immunoSEQ multiplex PCR, while the TCRdb copy is restricted to in-frame clones and leaves out a portion. V, J and clone size are taken as reported in that table, and D and trimming were inferred from the DNA itself. Altogether tens of thousands of clones are present, 87% being singletons, with the ten largest covering about 5%.

This clonotype originated in a human donor in a cohort sampled during active COVID-19. The chain carries TRBV5-5 and TRBJ1-6, with 9 bases identical to TRBD1. The sample taken for sequencing was peripheral blood. Here the CDR3 reads CASSLDRGWSPLHF. The CDR3 DNA sequence: TGTGCCAGCAGCTTAGACAGGGGGTGGTCACCCCTCCACTTT.